These 17 T cell receptor beta chains originate from one sample sequenced in a study of T cells in Graves' hyperthyroidism and ophthalmopathy (dated by TCRdb to about 2019). Libraries were built with multiplex PCR. The sequencing machine was an Illumina HiSeq 2000. TCR beta CDR3 regions were amplified from RNA transcripts. For the first round of RT-PCR on the TCR CDR3, the HTBI primer set was used together with the Qiagen OneStep RT-PCR kit. TCRdb passed the public sequencing reads through fastp at Q25 and MiXCR, retaining productive beta sequences. Every distinct CDR3 protein forms one entry, paired with its most common genes and DNA. The sample yields about 520,000 distinct CDR3 sequences; roughly 20% were counted once. Roughly 29% of the sample is held by the ten biggest clonotypes. What was sequenced was blood. The receptors stem from a man aged 18 to 30 with Graves' hyperthyroidism.

This clonotype appeared many times. The chain is built from TRBV30 and TRBJ1-2, with a weak D call TRBD1 (6 bases). V lost 0 bases and J 8 bases, leaving 13 bases between the germline ends. There are 13 residues in the CDR3. CDR1 and CDR2 (germline): GTSNPN, SVGIG (reference sequence). The chain's CDR3 is CAWSVDRPSGYTF. The CDR3, as DNA: TGTGCCTGGAGTGTAGACAGGCCCTCCGGCTACACCTTC. Full variable domain (missing parts from reference TRBV30 and TRBJ1-2): SQTIHQWPATLVQPVGSPLSLECTVEGTSNPNLYWYRQAAGRGLQLLFYSVGIGQISSEVPQNLSASRPQDRQFILSSKKLLLSDSGFYLCAWSVDRPSGYTFGSGTRLTVV.

V gene TRBV15 combines with J gene TRBJ2-2; unclear D gene. V lost 1 base and J lost 4, with 7 bases in between. The CDR3 spans 14 residues. In germline, CDR1 is LNHNV, CDR2 YYDKDF (reference sequence). The chain's CDR3 is CATSRVRATGELFF. The DNA of the CDR3 is TGTGCCACCAGCAGAGTGAGAGCCACCGGGGAGCTGTTTTTT.

At least ten counts were recorded for this clonotype. The gene calls are TRBV12-3 or TRBV12-4 and TRBJ1-2; D unclear. Trimming removed 3 bases from V and 4 bases from J, with 9 bases in between. The CDR3 covers 13 residues. CDR3 protein: CASSFPDTYGYTF. CDR3 nucleotide sequence: TGTGCCAGCAGTTTCCCAGACACCTATGGCTACACCTTC.

This clonotype was counted at least ten times. The chain recombines TRBV20-1 with TRBJ1-1; weak D call: TRBD1 (6 bases). In germline, CDR1 is DFQATT, CDR2 SNEGSKA (reference sequence). Deletions cut 5 bases from V and 4 bases from J, with 23 bases between. The CDR3 length is 16 residues. CDR3 region: CSAEGVLEGRSTEAFF. CDR3 in DNA: TGCAGTGCTGAGGGGGTTTTAGAGGGGAGATCCACTGAAGCTTTCTTT.

Many counts were recorded for this clonotype. The chain joins TRBV28 to TRBJ1-5; 8 bases map to TRBD1. V lost 8 bases and J lost 8; bases outside the gene matches: 11. This CDR3 contains 14 residues. The germline V gene encodes CDR1 MDHEN and CDR2 SYDVKM. CDR3 nucleotide sequence: TGTGCCAGCGGTAGGACAGGGAGGGTAGAGCCCCAGCATTTT. This codes for CASGRTGRVEPQHF.

The sample holds many counts of this clonotype. The chain employs TRBV15 and TRBJ1-2; D remains unclear. Germline loops: CDR1 LNHNV, CDR2 YYDKDF (reference sequence). The CDR3 has 14 residues. Trimming stripped 5 bases from V and 5 bases from J, with 15 bases between. CDR3 protein: CATSEMGSAYGYTF. DNA of the CDR3: TGTGCCACCAGCGAAATGGGGTCCGCGTATGGCTACACCTTC. Supplemented by reference TRBV15 and TRBJ1-2, the full variable domain reads DAMVIQNPRYQVTQFGKPVTLSCSQTLNHNVMYWYQQKSSQAPKLLFHYYDKDFNNEADTPDNFQSRRPNTSFCFLDIRSPGLGDTAMYLCATSEMGSAYGYTFGSGTRLTVV.

This clonotype has a handful of counts. J is TRBJ2-2 and V is TRBV4-1; TRBD2 matches 8 bases. After removal of 4 bases from V and 4 bases from J, the junction contained 8 bases not matched to a gene. The CDR3 is 16 amino acids. Per the germline V gene, CDR1 is MGHRA and CDR2 is YSYEKL. This CDR3 reads CASSPVAGSITGELFF. As DNA, the CDR3 is TGCGCCAGCAGCCCCGTAGCGGGGAGCATCACCGGGGAGCTGTTTTTT.

The table lists this clonotype with many counts. The V and J genes are TRBV30 and TRBJ1-3; D remains ambiguous. Trimming took off 4 bases at V and 6 bases at J, with 13 bases between the two ends. From germline, CDR1 is GTSNPN and CDR2 SVGIG (reference sequence). This CDR3 region has 13 residues. CDR3 residues: CAWTLERTNTIYF. DNA for the CDR3: TGTGCCTGGACCCTAGAACGGACAAACACCATATATTTT.

This clonotype was found a few times. The chain couples TRBV7-8 to TRBJ2-5; 13 positions match TRBD2. J gave up 4 bases and V 3 bases, and 11 bases lay outside the gene matches. Per germline, CDR1 SGHVS and CDR2 FQNEAQ. The CDR3 is 18 residues long. CDR3 nucleotide sequence: TGTGCCAGCAGCTTTATCCCCCCAGGACTAGCGGGGGCAGAGACCCAGTACTTC. It yields the protein CASSFIPPGLAGAETQYF.

This clonotype was detected only a few times. The genes are TRBV5-1 and TRBJ1-5; 10 bases line up with TRBD1. V gave up 4 bases and J gave up 9 bases; unmatched junction bases: 13. Germline V gene sequence: CDR1 SGHRS, CDR2 YFSETQ. There are 16 residues in the CDR3. CDR3 nucleotide sequence: TGCGCCAGCAGCCCCTCGGGACAGGGGAGAATAATGCCCCAGCATTTT. Amino acid sequence: CASSPSGQGRIMPQHF. Complete variable domain (other parts from reference TRBV5-1 and TRBJ1-5): KAGVTQTPRYLIKTRGQQVTLSCSPISGHRSVSWYQQTPGQGLQFLFEYFSETQRNKGNFPGRFSGRQFSNSRSEMNVSTLELGDSALYLCASSPSGQGRIMPQHFGDGTRLSIL.

This clonotype was counted at least ten times. The rearrangement joins TRBV20-1 to TRBJ2-5; maybe TRBD2 (6 bases). Germline CDR1 DFQATT, CDR2 SNEGSKA (reference sequence). There are 16 residues in the CDR3. Trimming removed 0 bases from V and 7 bases from J, with 21 bases in between. CDR3 amino acids: CSARDSRIGDSGTQYF. The DNA for the CDR3 is TGCAGTGCTAGAGATTCTCGGATTGGGGACTCGGGGACCCAGTACTTC.

This clonotype has a count of ten or more. V gene TRBV20-1 combines with J gene TRBJ1-5, with a possible D match to TRBD1 (6 bases). Germline values: CDR1 DFQATT, CDR2 SNEGSKA (reference sequence). The CDR3 runs 14 residues. The germline V and J ends were trimmed by 3 bases and 5 bases, with 14 bases remaining between them. For the CDR3, the DNA is TGCAGTGCTAGGTCGCGGGGGCCTGATCAGCCCCAGCATTTT. Translated: CSARSRGPDQPQHF.

V and J are TRBV28 and TRBJ2-5; 9 bases are a match to TRBD2. Trimming cost V 8 bases and J 4 bases; bases outside gene matches: 8. The CDR3 runs 14 residues. Per the germline V gene, CDR1 is MDHEN and CDR2 is SYDVKM. Here the CDR3 DNA reads TGTGCCAGCGACGCGGGGGGGCCTCCAGAGACCCAGTACTTC. It specifies CASDAGGPPETQYF.

This clonotype was picked up many times. J is TRBJ1-1 and V is TRBV29-1; D is ambiguous. Germline assignment: CDR1 SQVTM and CDR2 ANQGSEA. This CDR3 comprises 11 residues. This CDR3 reads CTTAGNTEAFF. CDR3 DNA sequence: TGCACCACCGCAGGGAACACTGAAGCTTTCTTT.

This clonotype came up a few times. The chain couples TRBV14 to TRBJ2-2; TRBD1 aligns across 11 bases. In germline, CDR1 is SGHDN, CDR2 FVKESK. Unmatched junction bases numbered 4, after V lost 4 bases and J lost 3 bases. This CDR3 is 16 amino acids long. In DNA form, the CDR3 reads TGTGCCAGCAGCCCTCGGACAGGGGGCGACACCGGGGAGCTGTTTTTT. Its translation is CASSPRTGGDTGELFF.

In its sample, this clonotype was seen many times. The rearrangement uses TRBV6-5 and TRBJ1-2; D call uncertain. Germline V gives CDR1 MNHEY, CDR2 SVGAGI. This CDR3 spans 12 amino acids. V lost 0 bases to trimming and J lost 7 bases, with 6 bases between them. Here the CDR3 DNA reads TGTGCCAGCAGTTACTCGCCCTCTGGCTACACCTTC. It translates to CASSYSPSGYTF.

The CDR3 region is CASSPGSSPAGGYTF. The CDR3 DNA reads as TGTGCCAGCTCACCCGGCAGCAGCCCAGCGGGGGGCTACACCTTC. V is TRBV18 and J is TRBJ1-2, with unresolved D. Trimming took off 3 bases at V and 8 bases at J, with 19 bases between the two ends. The CDR3 covers 15 residues. Germline V gives CDR1 KGHSH, CDR2 LQKENI.